Sequencing of this TCR beta chain was carried out in a study of T cell changes during pregnancy in multiple sclerosis. Germline values: CDR1 MDHEN, CDR2 SYDVKM. The ends were cut back, 3 bases at V and 3 bases at J, with 10 bases in the middle. The CDR3 runs 14 residues. Sequenced by immunoSEQ multiplex PCR; TCRdb stores in-frame clones only, minus some. The table includes about 31,000 clones, over 75% detected once. The clonotype originates from a female donor with multiple sclerosis, enrolled in a pregnancy study. The chain uses TRBV28 and TRBJ2-3; D is unresolved. The specimen comprised CD8+ T cells from peripheral blood mononuclear cells, sampled in the second trimester of pregnancy. The CDR3 sequence is CASSFDLVTDTQYF. The CDR3 region has the DNA TGTGCCAGCAGTTTTGATTTAGTTACAGATACGCAGTATTTT. Combining the CDR3 with reference TRBV28 and TRBJ2-3 gives the whole variable domain DVKVTQSSRYLVKRTGEKVFLECVQDMDHENMFWYRQDPGLGLRLIYFSYDVKMKEKGDIPEGYSVSREKKERFSLILESASTNQTSMYLCASSFDLVTDTQYFGPGTRLTVL.